This TCR beta chain was sequenced for a study of monozygotic twins with inflammatory bowel disease. Following a re-call of the 5' RACE reads, TCRdb has one entry per CDR3 protein and lacks DNA. Here the sample table reports approximately 400,000 distinct CDR3 sequences. The germline CDR1 and CDR2 sequences are LNHDA and SQIVND (reference sequence). CDR3 length: 17 residues. The chain recombines TRBV19 with TRBJ1-2; TCRdb indicates TRBD1, and absent DNA this call remains unverified. Source material: blood. This receptor was identified in a human donor with ulcerative colitis or Crohn's disease, or a healthy co-twin of an affected twin (not recorded which). The chain's CDR3 is CASSTFLGQGTPGGYTF. Full variable domain (remainder filled in from reference TRBV19 and TRBJ1-2): DGGITQSPKYLFRKEGQNVTLSCEQNLNHDAMYWYRQDPGQGLRLIYYSQIVNDFQKGDIAEGYSVSREKKESFPLTVTSAQKNPTAFYLCASSTFLGQGTPGGYTFGSGTRLTVV.